The 26 T cell receptor beta chains in this list originate from one sample, sequenced in a study of shared clonotypes between healthy human individuals. Generated by immunoSEQ multiplex PCR, the TCRdb table keeps only in-frame clones and is missing some. This sample yields roughly 700,000 clones, of which less than 95% are seen a single time; 30% to 40% belongs to the top ten. The sequencing input was memory CD8+ T cells from PBMCs. As for subset: CD45RO+ cells pooled with CCR7-negative TemRA cells. The receptors here all came from a man aged 18 to 30 in good health. Some clones in this sample may be carry-over from other donors' samples.

This clone has only one observation. The J gene is TRBJ1-4, the V gene TRBV28; unclear D gene. The CDR3 covers 17 residues. Germline loops: CDR1 MDHEN, CDR2 SYDVKM. The V end was cut by 3 bases, the J end by 7 bases, with 21 bases between. CDR3 sequence: CASSLARIDGEVEKLFF. CDR3 sequence (DNA): TGTGCCAGCAGTTTGGCCCGGATCGACGGAGAAGTTGAAAAACTGTTTTTT.

The chain recombines TRBV13 with TRBJ2-5, with D perhaps assigned TRBD1 or TRBD2 (6 bases each). Trimming stripped 0 bases from V and 5 bases from J, with 19 bases between. The CDR3 has 17 residues. Germline V gene sequence: CDR1 PRHDT, CDR2 FYEKMQ (reference sequence). The CDR3 DNA is TGTGCCAGCAGCTTAGGATCCGGGGCCCTAGGGGGGGAGACCCAGTACTTC. Its protein product is CASSLGSGALGGETQYF.

Regarding this clone: Other nucleotide sequences in the sample specify the same CDR3. V gene TRBV27 combines with J gene TRBJ2-7; possibly TRBD1 for D (6 bases). The CDR3 consists of 13 residues. V dropped 2 bases and J dropped 3 bases, with 8 bases sitting between them. CDR1 is MNHEY and CDR2 is SMNVEV in the germline V gene (reference sequence). Here the CDR3 DNA reads TGTGCCAGCAGTTTAACAGGGAACTACGAGCAGTACTTC. As protein: CASSLTGNYEQYF.

The V gene is TRBV9, the J gene TRBJ2-1; TRBD2 matches at 10 bases. The CDR3 runs to 15 residues. The V gene's germline CDR1 is SGDLS and CDR2 YYNGEE. Trimming removed 8 bases from V and 8 bases from J; junction bases left unmatched: 13. The CDR3 nucleotides read TGTGCCAGTGGGGCGAGCGGGAGGGTCTCCGATGAGCAGTTCTTC. Protein sequence: CASGASGRVSDEQFF.

The chain recombines TRBV29-1 with TRBJ2-3; 10 positions match TRBD2. The CDR3 extends over 13 amino acids. The germline V gene has CDR1 SQVTM and CDR2 ANQGSEA. J was trimmed by 7 bases and V by 6 bases; bases with no gene match: 7. CDR3 sequence (DNA): TGCAGCGTGCGGGGGACTAGCGAGTATACGCAGTATTTT. Its protein is CSVRGTSEYTQYF.

This clone was counted once. The chain recombines TRBV7-6 with TRBJ2-7; D is unresolved. Trimming took 3 bases from V and 5 from J, leaving 5 bases between them. Germline V CDR1 and CDR2: SGHVS, FNYEAQ. The CDR3 is made up of 11 amino acids. In nucleotides, the CDR3 is TGTGCCAGCAGCTTTGGAGACGAGCAGTACTTC. Translating gives CASSFGDEQYF.

This clone was counted between two and nine times. The rearrangement joins TRBV28 to TRBJ2-5; TRBD2 might be the D (6 bases). CDR3 size: 16 residues. Germline loops: CDR1 MDHEN, CDR2 SYDVKM. V was trimmed by 3 bases and J by 0 bases, leaving 14 bases between them. CDR3 loop: CASSFAGNLNQETQYF. CDR3 coding DNA: TGTGCCAGCAGTTTTGCGGGGAACCTAAACCAAGAGACCCAGTACTTC.

The V gene is TRBV27, the J gene TRBJ1-5, with 9 bases that match TRBD1. CDR3 length equals 15 residues. Trimming took 5 bases from V and 4 from J; bases not matched to a gene: 6. From germline, CDR1 is MNHEY and CDR2 SMNVEV (reference sequence). CDR3 DNA: TGTGCCAGCAGTAAATCACAGGGGGCGAATCAGCCCCAGCATTTT. It specifies CASSKSQGANQPQHF.

The CDR3 loop reads CASSLGGGSFYEQYF. CDR3 nucleotides: TGTGCCAGCAGCTTAGGGGGGGGCAGTTTTTACGAGCAGTACTTC. The chain carries TRBV11-2 and TRBJ2-7; tentative D call: TRBD2 (7 bases). CDR1 and CDR2 from the germline V gene are SGHAT and FQNNGV. The CDR3 covers 15 residues. V dropped 1 base and J dropped 4 bases, with 14 bases sitting between them. Together with reference TRBV11-2 and TRBJ2-7, the CDR3 gives the full variable domain: EAGVAQSPRYKIIEKRQSVAFWCNPISGHATLYWYQQILGQGPKLLIQFQNNGVVDDSQLPKDRFSAERLKGVDSTLKIQPAKLEDSAVYLCASSLGGGSFYEQYFGPGTRLTVT.

The rearrangement joins TRBV7-8 to TRBJ2-7, with 8 positions matching TRBD2. CDR1 and CDR2 (germline): SGHVS, FQNEAQ. CDR3 length equals 16 residues. The trim removed 3 bases at V and 5 bases at J, leaving 12 bases unmatched. The CDR3 loop is CASSFMGRGARDEQYF. The CDR3 DNA reads as TGTGCCAGCAGCTTTATGGGGCGGGGGGCGCGCGACGAGCAGTACTTC.

The chain links TRBV25-1 to TRBJ2-7; no definite D call. CDR3 length: 12 residues. The germline V gene has CDR1 MGHDK and CDR2 SYGVNS. V gave up 2 bases and J gave up 5 bases, with 7 bases separating them. As DNA, the CDR3 is TGTGCCAGCAGTGAAACCCTGGACGAGCAGTACTTC. As protein: CASSETLDEQYF.

The chain links TRBV11-2 to TRBJ2-7; the match to TRBD2 covers 9 bases. CDR1 and CDR2 (germline): SGHAT, FQNNGV. The CDR3 sequence is 16 residues long. Trimming at V came to 4 bases and at J to 6 bases, leaving 13 bases not matched to a gene. For the CDR3, the DNA is TGTGCCAGCAGCTCAACGACGGGACTAGCAGGTCGCGAGCAGTACTTC. It translates to CASSSTTGLAGREQYF.

The chain uses TRBV15 and TRBJ2-2, with a weak D call TRBD1 (5 bases). Germline CDR1 and CDR2: LNHNV and YYDKDF (reference sequence). The V and J ends lost 8 bases and 4 bases respectively, with 17 bases between them. This CDR3 has 15 amino acids. CDR3 nucleotide sequence: TGTGCCACCGGAGTCCAGGGCCCCATCACCGGGGAGCTGTTTTTT. This encodes CATGVQGPITGELFF.

The CDR3 DNA sequence: TGCAGCGTTGGACAGGGGGGGATAAGCTCCTACAATGAGCAGTTCTTC. This gives the protein CSVGQGGISSYNEQFF. This chain uses TRBV29-1 with TRBJ2-1; 9 bases are a match to TRBD1. V was pared by 4 bases and J by 0 bases, with 7 bases of the junction left unmatched. CDR1 and CDR2 from the germline V gene are SQVTM and ANQGSEA. The CDR3 is 16 residues long.

This chain links TRBV5-6 with TRBJ1-4; D possibly corresponds to TRBD1 (5 bases). Germline-derived CDR1 and CDR2 are SGHDT and YYEEEE. The CDR3 has 14 amino acids. Trimming cost V 0 bases and J 5 bases, with 8 bases left between them. CDR3 sequence: CASSLGDVNEKLFF. CDR3 DNA sequence: TGTGCCAGCAGCTTGGGGGACGTCAATGAAAAACTGTTTTTT. Using reference TRBV5-6 and TRBJ1-4 for the parts outside the CDR3, the full variable domain is DAGVTQSPTHLIKTRGQQVTLRCSPKSGHDTVSWYQQALGQGPQFIFQYYEEEERQRGNFPDRFSGHQFPNYSSELNVNALLLGDSALYLCASSLGDVNEKLFFGSGTQLSVL.

The table lists this clone with a few counts. This rearrangement joins TRBV2 to TRBJ1-3, with D possibly matching TRBD1 (6 bases). Germline values: CDR1 SNHLY, CDR2 FYNNEI. This CDR3 has 15 residues. With 5 bases removed from V and 2 bases from J, the gap between germline ends came to 13 bases. CDR3 sequence reads: CASSTGQSTGNTIYF. The CDR3, as DNA: TGTGCCAGCAGTACCGGACAGTCTACTGGAAACACCATATATTTT.

A few counts support this clone. The rearrangement joins TRBV7-9 to TRBJ1-1, with no clear D. The V and J ends lost 1 base and 4 bases respectively, with 13 bases between them. The germline gives CDR1 SEHNR, CDR2 FQNEAQ (reference sequence). This CDR3 has 15 amino acids. Here the CDR3 reads CASSLGPLVGTEAFF. CDR3 nucleotide sequence: TGTGCCAGCAGCTTAGGCCCCCTGGTGGGCACTGAAGCTTTCTTT.

The genes are TRBV9 and TRBJ2-7; 7 bases fit TRBD2. Trimming removed 3 bases from V and 4 bases from J; junction bases left unmatched: 4. The CDR3 is 13 residues long. Germline loops: CDR1 SGDLS, CDR2 YYNGEE. CDR3 nucleotide sequence: TGTGCCAGCAGCGCCGCTAGCGGTTACGAGCAGTACTTC. Its protein is CASSAASGYEQYF.

The gene calls are TRBV7-6 and TRBJ2-3; weak D call: TRBD2 (5 bases). CDR3 length: 15 residues. Per the germline V gene, CDR1 is SGHVS and CDR2 is FNYEAQ. Trimming pared 2 bases from V and 1 base from J, leaving 10 bases between. The CDR3 reads CASSLWKLGTDTQYF. CDR3 bases: TGTGCCAGCAGCTTATGGAAACTAGGCACAGATACGCAGTATTTT.

This clone showed up just a few times. The V and J genes are TRBV10-1 and TRBJ2-5; 7 bases map to TRBD1. The CDR3 extends over 14 amino acids. With 7 bases clipped from V and 2 bases from J, the junction kept 7 bases outside the gene matches. The V gene's germline CDR1 is WNHNN and CDR2 SYGVQD (reference sequence). The CDR3 bases are TGCGCCAGCATCATCGACAGGGCGCAAGAGACCCAGTACTTC. Translation gives CASIIDRAQETQYF.

The chain uses TRBV7-8 and TRBJ1-1; D perhaps matches TRBD1 (6 bases). With 5 bases removed from V and 5 bases from J, the gap between germline ends came to 12 bases. The CDR3 is 13 amino acids. Germline values: CDR1 SGHVS, CDR2 FQNEAQ. The DNA of the CDR3 is TGTGCCAGCAGCGACAGGTCGGGGACTGAAGCTTTCTTT. It is translated as CASSDRSGTEAFF. The full variable domain, rest sourced from reference TRBV7-8 and TRBJ1-1, is GAGVSQSPRYKVAKRGQDVALRCDPISGHVSLFWYQQALGQGPEFLTYFQNEAQLDKSGLPSDRFFAERPEGSVSTLKIQRTQQEDSAVYLCASSDRSGTEAFFGQGTRLTVV.

This chain connects TRBV5-6 to TRBJ2-7; unclear D gene. This CDR3 region has 15 residues. Trimming cost V 2 bases and J 0 bases, with 12 bases left between them. In germline, CDR1 is SGHDT, CDR2 YYEEEE. The CDR3 nucleotides read TGTGCCAGCAGCTTTGTCTCACGCGCCTCCTACGAGCAGTACTTC. Protein: CASSFVSRASYEQYF.

The chain joins TRBV7-3 to TRBJ2-1; 7 positions match TRBD2. V shed 2 bases and J 2 bases; nucleotides not matched to a gene: 3. The CDR3 sequence is 15 residues long. Germline assignment: CDR1 SGHTA and CDR2 FQGTGA. CDR3 protein: CASSLGGGPYNEQFF. CDR3 coding DNA: TGTGCCAGCAGCTTAGGGGGAGGGCCCTACAATGAGCAGTTCTTC.

The chain recombines TRBV6-5 with TRBJ1-5; D gene unclear. The CDR3 totals 15 residues. Germline V gene sequence: CDR1 MNHEY, CDR2 SVGAGI. Trimming removed 6 bases from V and 4 bases from J, with 16 bases in between. CDR3 residues: CASSILGGGNQPQHF. DNA of the CDR3: TGTGCCAGCAGCATCCTTGGCGGAGGTAATCAGCCCCAGCATTTT.

The V and J genes are TRBV4-1 and TRBJ1-4; TRBD1 agrees at 7 bases. V was clipped by 3 bases and J by 5 bases; unmatched bases: 9. Germline V gives CDR1 MGHRA, CDR2 YSYEKL. The CDR3 extends over 16 amino acids. The CDR3 DNA reads as TGCGCCAGCAGCCATTGGGGACAGAAACCCAATGAAAAACTGTTTTTT. Amino acid sequence: CASSHWGQKPNEKLFF.

This clone was recorded many times. This sequence joins TRBV7-3 and TRBJ2-5; D gene unclear. V shed 5 bases and J shed 4 bases, with 17 bases lying between them. This CDR3 spans 15 amino acids. Germline CDR1 SGHTA, CDR2 FQGTGA. DNA for the CDR3: TGTGCCAGCAGCCTCACTCCGGGTCGGATAGAGACCCAGTACTTC. It translates to CASSLTPGRIETQYF.